Included here is one T cell receptor (beta chain) sequence, with context. The record originates from a study of CD8+CD57+ T cells in acquired aplastic anemia. Only patients with CD8+CD57+ cell expansion on flow cytometry were chosen for sequencing. Each patient carried a diagnosis of severe acquired aplastic anemia. Per germline, CDR1 MNHEY and CDR2 SVGAGI. With 1 base clipped from V and 4 bases from J, the junction kept 4 bases outside the gene matches. This CDR3 spans 15 amino acids. TCR beta VDJ and CDR3 profiling used genomic DNA as template. A single record per CDR3 protein comes from TCRdb applying MiXCR to the reads. The sample records about 190,000 distinct CDR3 sequences, nearly 50% being singletons.

The receptor was derived from a human donor with aplastic anemia. The sequenced sample consisted of sorted CD4+, CD8+, or CD8+CD57+ T cells (not recorded which) from PBMCs. The chain carries TRBV6-5 and TRBJ1-1; 9 bases match TRBD1. CDR3 protein: CASSYLTGGATEAFF. CDR3 sequence (DNA): TGTGCCAGCAGTTACTTGACAGGGGGAGCCACTGAAGCTTTCTTT.